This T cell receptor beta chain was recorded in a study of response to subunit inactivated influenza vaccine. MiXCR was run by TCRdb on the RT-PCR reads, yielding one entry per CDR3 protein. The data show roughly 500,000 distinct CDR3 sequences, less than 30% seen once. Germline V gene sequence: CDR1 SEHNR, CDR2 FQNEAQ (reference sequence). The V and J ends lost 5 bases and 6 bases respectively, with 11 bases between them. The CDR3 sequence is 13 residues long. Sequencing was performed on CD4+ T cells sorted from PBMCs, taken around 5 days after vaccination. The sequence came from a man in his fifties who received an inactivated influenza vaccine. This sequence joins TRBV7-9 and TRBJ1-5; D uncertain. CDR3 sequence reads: CASSPGRGQPQHF. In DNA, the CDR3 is TGTGCCAGCAGCCCAGGTCGGGGTCAGCCCCAGCATTTT.